The T cell receptor (beta chain) described here comes from a study of T-cell reconstitution after alpha-beta-depleted transplantation in children. Overall study findings and caveats: It was newly produced T cells that mostly accounted for T-cell counts and diversity one year after transplant. Expanded graft clones numbering several hundred reportedly gave rise to alpha-beta T cells about two months after transplant. Surviving recipient T cells and intrathymic progenitors accounted for some patients' high TCRbeta diversity at day 60.

At least ten counts were recorded for this clonotype. Its antigen is undetermined. The TCRbeta library incorporated unique molecular identifiers. Using its own MiXCR run on the PCR reads, TCRdb lists one record per CDR3 protein. The table has almost 500,000 distinct CDR3 sequences, about 10% seen once. The CDR3 has 16 residues. Trimming took 0 bases from V and 5 from J; bases not matched to a gene: 7. CDR1 is MGHRA, CDR2 YSYEKL, per germline. The receptor comes from a child younger than 10 with inherited bone marrow failure, due to receive a stem cell transplant. Sequenced here: PBMCs, sampled before TCRalphabeta/CD19-depleted stem cell transplant. V and J are TRBV4-1 and TRBJ2-7; 10 bases are a match to TRBD1. The CDR3, as DNA: TGCGCCAGCAGCCAAGATCCGGGACAGGGGAGGAACGAGCAGTACTTC. This encodes CASSQDPGQGRNEQYF.